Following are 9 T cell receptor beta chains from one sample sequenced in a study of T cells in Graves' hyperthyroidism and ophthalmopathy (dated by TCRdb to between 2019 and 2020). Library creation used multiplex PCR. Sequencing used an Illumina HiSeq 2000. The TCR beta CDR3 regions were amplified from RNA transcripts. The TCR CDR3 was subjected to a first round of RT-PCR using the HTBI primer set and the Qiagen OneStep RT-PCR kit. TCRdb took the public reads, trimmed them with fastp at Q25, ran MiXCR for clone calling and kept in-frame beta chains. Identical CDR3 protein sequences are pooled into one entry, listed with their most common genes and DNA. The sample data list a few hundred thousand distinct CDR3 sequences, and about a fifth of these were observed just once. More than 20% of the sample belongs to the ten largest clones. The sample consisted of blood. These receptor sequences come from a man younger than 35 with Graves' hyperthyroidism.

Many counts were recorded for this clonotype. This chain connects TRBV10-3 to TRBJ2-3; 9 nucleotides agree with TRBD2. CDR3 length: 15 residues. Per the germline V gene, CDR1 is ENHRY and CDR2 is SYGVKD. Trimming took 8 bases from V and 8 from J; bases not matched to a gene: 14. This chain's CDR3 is CAIPRIAGVEGTQYF. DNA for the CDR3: TGTGCCATCCCTCGGATAGCGGGGGTTGAGGGTACGCAGTATTTT.

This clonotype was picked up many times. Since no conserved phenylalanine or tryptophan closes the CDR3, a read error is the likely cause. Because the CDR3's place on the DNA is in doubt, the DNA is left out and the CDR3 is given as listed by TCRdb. CDR3 residues: CSAKTAFRL. The chain combines TRBV20-1 with TRBJ1-1. The germline gives CDR1 DFQATT, CDR2 SNEGSKA (reference sequence). The CDR3 length is 9 residues, termini included.

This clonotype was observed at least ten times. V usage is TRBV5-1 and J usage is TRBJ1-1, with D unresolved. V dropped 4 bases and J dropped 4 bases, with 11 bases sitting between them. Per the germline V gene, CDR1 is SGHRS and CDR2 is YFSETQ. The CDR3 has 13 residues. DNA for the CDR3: TGCGCCAGCAGCCCCGGCTCGGGCACTGAAGCTTTCTTT. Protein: CASSPGSGTEAFF.

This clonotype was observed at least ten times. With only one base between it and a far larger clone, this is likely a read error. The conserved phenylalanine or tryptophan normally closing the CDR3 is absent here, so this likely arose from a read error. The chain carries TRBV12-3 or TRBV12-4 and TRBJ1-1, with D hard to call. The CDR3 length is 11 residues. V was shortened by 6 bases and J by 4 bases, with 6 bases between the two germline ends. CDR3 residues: CASSLGTEAFL. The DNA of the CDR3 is TGTGCCAGCAGCTTGGGCACTGAAGCTTTCCTT.

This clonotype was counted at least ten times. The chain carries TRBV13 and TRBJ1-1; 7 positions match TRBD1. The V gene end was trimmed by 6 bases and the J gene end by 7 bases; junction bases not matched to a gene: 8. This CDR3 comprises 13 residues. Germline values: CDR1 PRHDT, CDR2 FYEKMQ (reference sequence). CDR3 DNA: TGTGCCAGCAGAGAAGAGCAGGGGGTTGAAGCTTTCTTT. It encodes CASREEQGVEAFF.

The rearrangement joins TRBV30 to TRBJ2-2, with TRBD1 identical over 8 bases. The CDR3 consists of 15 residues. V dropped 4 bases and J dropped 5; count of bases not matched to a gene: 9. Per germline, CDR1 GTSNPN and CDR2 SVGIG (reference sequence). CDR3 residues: CAWNPGGAWTGELFF. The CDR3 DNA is TGTGCCTGGAACCCAGGGGGCGCTTGGACCGGGGAGCTGTTTTTT. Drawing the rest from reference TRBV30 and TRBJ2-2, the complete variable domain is SQTIHQWPATLVQPVGSPLSLECTVEGTSNPNLYWYRQAAGRGLQLLFYSVGIGQISSEVPQNLSASRPQDRQFILSSKKLLLSDSGFYLCAWNPGGAWTGELFFGEGSRLTVL.

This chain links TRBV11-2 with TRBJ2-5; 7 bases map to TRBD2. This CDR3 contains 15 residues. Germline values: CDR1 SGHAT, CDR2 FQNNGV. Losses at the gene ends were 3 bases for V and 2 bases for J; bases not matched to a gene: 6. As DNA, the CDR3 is TGTGCCAGCAGCTTTACGGCTAGCGGACAAGAGACCCAGTACTTC. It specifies CASSFTASGQETQYF.

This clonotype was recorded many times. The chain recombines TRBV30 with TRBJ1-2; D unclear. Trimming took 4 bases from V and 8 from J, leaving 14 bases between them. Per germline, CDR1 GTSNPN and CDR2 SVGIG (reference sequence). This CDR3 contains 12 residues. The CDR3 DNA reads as TGTGCCTGGATCCCCGGAAAGGGAGGCTACACCTTC. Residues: CAWIPGKGGYTF.

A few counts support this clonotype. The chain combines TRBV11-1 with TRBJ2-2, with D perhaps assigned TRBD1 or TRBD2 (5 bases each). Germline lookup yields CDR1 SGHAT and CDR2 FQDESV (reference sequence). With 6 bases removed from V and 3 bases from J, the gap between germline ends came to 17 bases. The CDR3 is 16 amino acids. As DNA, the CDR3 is TGTGCCAGCAGAGTGACATCGGGGCGTGACACCGGGGAGCTGTTTTTT. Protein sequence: CASRVTSGRDTGELFF.